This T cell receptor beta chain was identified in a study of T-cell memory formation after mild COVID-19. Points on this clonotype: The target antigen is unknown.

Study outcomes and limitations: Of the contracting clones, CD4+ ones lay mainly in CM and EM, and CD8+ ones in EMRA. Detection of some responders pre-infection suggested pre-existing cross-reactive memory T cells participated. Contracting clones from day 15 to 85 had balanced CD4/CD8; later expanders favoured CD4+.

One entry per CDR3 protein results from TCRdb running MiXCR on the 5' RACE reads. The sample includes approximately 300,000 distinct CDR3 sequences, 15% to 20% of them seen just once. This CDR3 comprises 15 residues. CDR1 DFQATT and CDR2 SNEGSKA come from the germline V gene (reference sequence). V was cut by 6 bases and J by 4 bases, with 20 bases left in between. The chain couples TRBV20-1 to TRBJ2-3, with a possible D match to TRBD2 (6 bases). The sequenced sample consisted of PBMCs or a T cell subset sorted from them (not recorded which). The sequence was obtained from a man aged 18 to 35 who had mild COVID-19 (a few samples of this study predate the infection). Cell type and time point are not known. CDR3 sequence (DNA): TGCAGTGCCAGCAGGGACTCCGAGTCCGCAGATACGCAGTATTTT. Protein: CSASRDSESADTQYF.